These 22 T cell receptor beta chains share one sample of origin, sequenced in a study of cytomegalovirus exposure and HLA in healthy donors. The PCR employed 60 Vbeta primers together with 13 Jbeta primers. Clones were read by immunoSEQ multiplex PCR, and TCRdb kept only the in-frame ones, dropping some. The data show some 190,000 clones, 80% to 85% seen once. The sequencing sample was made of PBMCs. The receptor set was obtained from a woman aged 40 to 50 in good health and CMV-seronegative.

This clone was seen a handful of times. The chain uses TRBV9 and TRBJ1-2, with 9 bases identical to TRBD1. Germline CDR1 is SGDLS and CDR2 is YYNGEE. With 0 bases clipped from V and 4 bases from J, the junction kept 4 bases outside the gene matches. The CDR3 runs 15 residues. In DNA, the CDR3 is TGTGCCAGCAGCGTAGAGACAGGGGGTACCTATGGCTACACCTTC. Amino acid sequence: CASSVETGGTYGYTF.

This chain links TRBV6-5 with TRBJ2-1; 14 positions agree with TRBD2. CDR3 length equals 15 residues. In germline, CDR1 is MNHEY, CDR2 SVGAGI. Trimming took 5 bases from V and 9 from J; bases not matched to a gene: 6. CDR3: CASSPGLAGVGEQFF. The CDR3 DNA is TGTGCCAGCAGTCCGGGACTAGCGGGAGTGGGTGAGCAGTTCTTC.

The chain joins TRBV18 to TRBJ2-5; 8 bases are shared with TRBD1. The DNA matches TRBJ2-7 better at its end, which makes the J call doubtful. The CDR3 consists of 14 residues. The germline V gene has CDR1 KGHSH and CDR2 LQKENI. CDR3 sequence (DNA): TGTGCCAGCTCGCCCTTGACGACAGGGGCCGAGCAGTACTTC. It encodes CASSPLTTGAEQYF.

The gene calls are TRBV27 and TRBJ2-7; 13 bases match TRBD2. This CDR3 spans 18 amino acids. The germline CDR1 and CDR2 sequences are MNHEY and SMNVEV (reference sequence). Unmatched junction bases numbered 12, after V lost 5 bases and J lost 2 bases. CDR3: CASSPRPGLAGAPYEQYF. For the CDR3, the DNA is TGTGCCAGCAGTCCCCGCCCCGGACTAGCGGGAGCACCCTACGAGCAGTACTTC.

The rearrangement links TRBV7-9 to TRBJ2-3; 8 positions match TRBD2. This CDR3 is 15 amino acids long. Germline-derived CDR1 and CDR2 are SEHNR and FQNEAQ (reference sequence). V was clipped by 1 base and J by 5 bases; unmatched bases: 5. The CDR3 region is CASSLEIRGGDTQYF. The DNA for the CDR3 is TGTGCCAGCAGCTTAGAAATTCGGGGGGGAGATACGCAGTATTTT.

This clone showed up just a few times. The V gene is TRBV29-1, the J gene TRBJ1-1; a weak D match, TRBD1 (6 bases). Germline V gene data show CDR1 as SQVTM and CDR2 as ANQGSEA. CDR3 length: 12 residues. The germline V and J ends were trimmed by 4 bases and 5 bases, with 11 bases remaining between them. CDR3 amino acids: CSVGEGVTEAFF. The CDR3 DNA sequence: TGCAGCGTTGGGGAGGGGGTGACTGAAGCTTTCTTT.

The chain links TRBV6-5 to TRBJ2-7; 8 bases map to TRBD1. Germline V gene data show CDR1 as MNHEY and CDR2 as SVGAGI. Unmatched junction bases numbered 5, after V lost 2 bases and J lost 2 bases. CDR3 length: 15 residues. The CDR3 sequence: CASSYRGTGAYEQYF. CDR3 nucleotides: TGTGCCAGCAGTTACCGGGGGACAGGCGCCTACGAGCAGTACTTC.

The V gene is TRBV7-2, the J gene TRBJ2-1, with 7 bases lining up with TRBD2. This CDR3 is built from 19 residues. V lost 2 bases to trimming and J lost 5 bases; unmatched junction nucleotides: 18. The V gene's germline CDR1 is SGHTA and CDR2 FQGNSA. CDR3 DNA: TGTGCCAGCAGCTTACGGTTTACTAGCGCAACGAGAAGGAACAATGAGCAGTTCTTC. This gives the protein CASSLRFTSATRRNNEQFF.

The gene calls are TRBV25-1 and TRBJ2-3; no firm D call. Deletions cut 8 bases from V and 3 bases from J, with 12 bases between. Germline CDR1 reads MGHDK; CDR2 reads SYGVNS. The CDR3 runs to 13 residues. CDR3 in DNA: TGTGCCAGCCTCGGTTCTAGTACAGATACGCAGTATTTT. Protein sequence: CASLGSSTDTQYF.

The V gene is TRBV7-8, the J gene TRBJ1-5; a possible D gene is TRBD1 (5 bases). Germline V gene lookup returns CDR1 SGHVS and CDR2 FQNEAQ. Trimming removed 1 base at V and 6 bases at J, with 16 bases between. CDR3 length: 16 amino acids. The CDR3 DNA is TGTGCCAGCAGCTTAGGGGAAGGGACTTGGGGTCAGCCCCAGCATTTT. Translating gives CASSLGEGTWGQPQHF.

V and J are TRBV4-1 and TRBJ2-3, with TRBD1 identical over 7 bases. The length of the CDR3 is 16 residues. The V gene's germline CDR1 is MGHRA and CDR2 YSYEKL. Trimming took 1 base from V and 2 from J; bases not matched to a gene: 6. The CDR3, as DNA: TGCGCCAGCAGCCAAGCAAGACAGGGAATCACAGATACGCAGTATTTT. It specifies CASSQARQGITDTQYF.

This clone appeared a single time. In DNA form, the CDR3 reads TGCGCCAGCAGCCAAGCGTCAAGCCTGAACACTGAAGCTTTCTTT. Amino acids: CASSQASSLNTEAFF. This chain joins TRBV4-3 and TRBJ1-1; no reliable D call. Trimming pared 1 base from V and 0 bases from J, leaving 9 bases between. The germline CDR1 and CDR2 sequences are LGHNA and YSLEER. This CDR3 comprises 15 residues.

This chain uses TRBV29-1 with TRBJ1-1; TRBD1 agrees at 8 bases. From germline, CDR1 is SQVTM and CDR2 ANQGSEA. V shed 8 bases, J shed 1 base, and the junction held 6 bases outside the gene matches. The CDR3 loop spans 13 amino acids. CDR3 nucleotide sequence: TGCAGCACCAGACAGGGGAGGAACACTGAAGCTTTCTTT. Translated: CSTRQGRNTEAFF.

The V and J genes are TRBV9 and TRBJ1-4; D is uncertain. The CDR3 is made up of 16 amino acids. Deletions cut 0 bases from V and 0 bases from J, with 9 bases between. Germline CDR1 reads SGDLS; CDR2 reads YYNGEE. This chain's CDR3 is CASSVDEGATNEKLFF. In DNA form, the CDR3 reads TGTGCCAGCAGCGTAGATGAGGGTGCAACTAATGAAAAACTGTTTTTT.

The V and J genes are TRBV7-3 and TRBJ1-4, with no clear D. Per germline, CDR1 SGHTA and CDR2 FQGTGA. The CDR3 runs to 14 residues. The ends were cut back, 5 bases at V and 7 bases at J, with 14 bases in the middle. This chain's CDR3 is CASSEGGGIEKLFF. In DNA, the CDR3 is TGTGCCAGCAGCGAGGGCGGTGGGATTGAAAAACTGTTTTTT.

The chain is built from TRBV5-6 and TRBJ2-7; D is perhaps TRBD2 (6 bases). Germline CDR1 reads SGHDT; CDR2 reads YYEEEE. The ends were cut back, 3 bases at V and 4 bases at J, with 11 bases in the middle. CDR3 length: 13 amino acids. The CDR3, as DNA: TGTGCCAGCAGCTCGGGGCGGGGTTACGAGCAGTACTTC. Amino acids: CASSSGRGYEQYF.

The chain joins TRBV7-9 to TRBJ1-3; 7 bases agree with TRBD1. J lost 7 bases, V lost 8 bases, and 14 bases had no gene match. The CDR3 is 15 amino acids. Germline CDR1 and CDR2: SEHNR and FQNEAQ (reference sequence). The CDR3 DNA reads TGTGCCAGCTCGCCACGACAGGGAGTTCGGAACACCATATATTTT. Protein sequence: CASSPRQGVRNTIYF.

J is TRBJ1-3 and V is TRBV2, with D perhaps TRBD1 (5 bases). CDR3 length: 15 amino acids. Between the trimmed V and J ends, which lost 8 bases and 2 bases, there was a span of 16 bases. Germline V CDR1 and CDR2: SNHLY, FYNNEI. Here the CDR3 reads CASAWAGIAGNTIYF. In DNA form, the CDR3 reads TGTGCCAGCGCTTGGGCAGGGATAGCTGGAAACACCATATATTTT.

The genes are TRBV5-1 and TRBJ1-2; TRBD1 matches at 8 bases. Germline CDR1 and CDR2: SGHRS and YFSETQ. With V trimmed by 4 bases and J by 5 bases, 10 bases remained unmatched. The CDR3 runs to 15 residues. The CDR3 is CASSIDRGDIYGYTF. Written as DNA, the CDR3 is TGCGCCAGCAGCATAGACAGGGGCGATATTTATGGCTACACCTTC.

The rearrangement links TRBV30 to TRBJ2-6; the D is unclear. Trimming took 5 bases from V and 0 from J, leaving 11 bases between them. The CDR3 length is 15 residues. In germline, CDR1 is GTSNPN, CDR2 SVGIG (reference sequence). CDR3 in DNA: TGTGCCTGGCTCTGGCAAATCTCTGGGGCCAACGTCCTGACTTTC. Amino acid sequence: CAWLWQISGANVLTF.

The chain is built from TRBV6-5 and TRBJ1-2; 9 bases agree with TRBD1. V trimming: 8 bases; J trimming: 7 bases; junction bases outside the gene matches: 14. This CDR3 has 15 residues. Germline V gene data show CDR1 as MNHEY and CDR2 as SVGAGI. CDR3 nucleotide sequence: TGTGCCAGCTCTCGGGGGACAGGGAGATTTGGTGGCTACACCTTC. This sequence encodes CASSRGTGRFGGYTF.

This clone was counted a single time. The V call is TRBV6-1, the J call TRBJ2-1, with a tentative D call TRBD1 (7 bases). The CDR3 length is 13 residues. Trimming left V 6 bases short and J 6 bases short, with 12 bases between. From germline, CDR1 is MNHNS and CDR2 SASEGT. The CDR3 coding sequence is TGTGCCAGCAGGGCAGGGGGAGGCAATGAGCAGTTCTTC. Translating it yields CASRAGGGNEQFF.